The T cell receptor (beta chain) under discussion was sequenced for a study of T cell clonality in common variable immunodeficiency. Regarding the study as a whole: The cause of increased CVID clonality remains unclear without subpopulation sequencing.

Trimming removed 0 bases from V and 5 bases from J; junction bases left unmatched: 2. The CDR3 sequence is 14 residues long. Germline loops: CDR1 MGHRA, CDR2 YSYEKL. This clone was counted many times. Its matching antigen is unknown. The read finishes 3 residues shy of the CDR3 end, and the germline J gene is used to complete it. The method was immunoSEQ multiplex PCR; TCRdb's version includes in-frame clones alone and lacks a portion of them. The table records 55,000 or so clones without singletons, the ten largest covering 0.7% to 0.95%. The V gene is TRBV4-1, the J gene TRBJ1-2, with 8 nucleotides matching TRBD1. The receptor's source is a person aged 18 to 75 in good health. Sequencing was done on a sample of peripheral blood mononuclear cells. The CDR3: CASSQETGGYGYTF. The CDR3 DNA, read in part, is TGCGCCAGCAGCCAAGAAACAGGGGGGTATGGC.